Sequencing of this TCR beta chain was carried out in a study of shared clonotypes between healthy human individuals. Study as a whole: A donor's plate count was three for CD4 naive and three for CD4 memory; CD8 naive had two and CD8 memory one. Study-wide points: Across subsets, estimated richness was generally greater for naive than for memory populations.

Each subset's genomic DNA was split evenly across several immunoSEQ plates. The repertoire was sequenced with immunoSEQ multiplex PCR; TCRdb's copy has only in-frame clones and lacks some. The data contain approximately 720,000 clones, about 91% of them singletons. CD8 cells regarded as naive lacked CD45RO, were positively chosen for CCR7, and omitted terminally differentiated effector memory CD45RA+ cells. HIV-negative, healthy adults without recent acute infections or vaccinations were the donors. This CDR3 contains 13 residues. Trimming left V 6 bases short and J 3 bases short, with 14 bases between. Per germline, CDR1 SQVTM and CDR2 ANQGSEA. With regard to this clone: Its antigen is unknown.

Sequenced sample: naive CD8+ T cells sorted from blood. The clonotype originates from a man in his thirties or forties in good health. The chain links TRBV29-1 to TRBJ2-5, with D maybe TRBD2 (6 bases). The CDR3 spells CSVVAENEETQYF. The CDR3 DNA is TGCAGCGTGGTAGCGGAGAATGAAGAGACCCAGTACTTC.